These 30 T cell receptor beta chains came from one sample sequenced in a study of cytomegalovirus exposure and HLA in healthy donors. In the PCR, 60 Vbeta and 13 Jbeta primers were used. The method was immunoSEQ multiplex PCR; TCRdb's version includes in-frame clones alone and lacks a portion of them. The sample lists about 150,000 clones, around 80% seen once, with about 1.3% in the top ten. Sequencing was done on a sample of PBMCs. These receptors originate from a man between 18 and 29 years old in good health and CMV-seronegative.

The V call is TRBV28, the J call TRBJ2-7; TRBD2 matches 10 bases. Losses at the gene ends were 4 bases for V and 5 bases for J; bases not matched to a gene: 5. This CDR3 spans 14 amino acids. In germline, CDR1 is MDHEN, CDR2 SYDVKM. CDR3: CASSSSGSSDEQYF. The DNA of the CDR3 is TGTGCCAGCAGTTCTAGCGGGAGCTCGGACGAGCAGTACTTC.

The chain combines TRBV4-3 with TRBJ2-3; D unresolved. Germline CDR1 and CDR2: LGHNA and YSLEER. The V gene lost 0 bases and the J gene lost 1 base, with 8 bases spanning the gap. The CDR3 contains 15 residues. CDR3 protein: CASSQEGRGTDTQYF. In DNA, the CDR3 is TGCGCCAGCAGCCAAGAGGGCCGTGGCACAGATACGCAGTATTTT.

This chain joins TRBV7-2 and TRBJ1-5; D not certain. This CDR3 has 14 amino acids. Germline lookup yields CDR1 SGHTA and CDR2 FQGNSA. V lost 2 bases and J 5 bases, leaving 10 bases between the germline ends. The CDR3 reads CASSLNRNYQPQHF. CDR3 DNA: TGTGCCAGCAGCTTAAACAGAAACTATCAGCCCCAGCATTTT. Drawing the rest from reference TRBV7-2 and TRBJ1-5, the complete variable domain is GAGVSQSPSNKVTEKGKDVELRCDPISGHTALYWYRQSLGQGLEFLIYFQGNSAPDKSGLPSDRFSAERTGGSVSTLTIQRTQQEDSAVYLCASSLNRNYQPQHFGDGTRLSIL.

The V gene is TRBV9, the J gene TRBJ1-1, with D maybe TRBD1 (5 bases). The length of the CDR3 is 12 residues. CDR1 and CDR2 from the germline V gene are SGDLS and YYNGEE. V shed 4 bases and J shed 6 bases, with 10 bases lying between them. The CDR3 protein is CASSSDSPEAFF. CDR3 DNA sequence: TGTGCCAGCAGCAGTGACAGCCCTGAAGCTTTCTTT.

The V call is TRBV19, the J call TRBJ2-1; D might be TRBD1 (5 bases). This CDR3 region has 15 residues. Trimming cost V 10 bases and J 5 bases, with 21 bases left between them. Germline values: CDR1 LNHDA, CDR2 SQIVND (reference sequence). Written as DNA, the CDR3 is TGTGCCACAAAGGACCCAGGGCTAGTTAACAATGAGCAGTTCTTC. Protein product: CATKDPGLVNNEQFF.

The chain uses TRBV30 and TRBJ2-5; TRBD2 agrees at 10 bases. The V and J ends lost 1 base and 5 bases, in that order; junction bases with no gene match: 1. CDR1 is GTSNPN, CDR2 SVGIG, per germline (reference sequence). The length of the CDR3 is 13 residues. Written as DNA, the CDR3 is TGTGCCTGGAGTGCGACTAGCGGGGAGACCCAGTACTTC. The encoded protein is CAWSATSGETQYF.

V gene TRBV5-4 combines with J gene TRBJ2-7; 13 bases fit TRBD2. V trimming: 3 bases; J trimming: 4 bases; junction bases outside the gene matches: 1. CDR1 SGHNT and CDR2 YYREEE come from the germline V gene (reference sequence). The CDR3 loop spans 14 amino acids. The CDR3 DNA follows: TGTGCCAGCAGCTCGGGACTAGCGGGATACGAGCAGTACTTC. It codes for CASSSGLAGYEQYF.

A note on this clone: At one of its ends the junction is not consistent with the germline gene, which may arise from a read error. V and J are TRBV6-5 and TRBJ2-3, with 9 bases fitting TRBD2. This CDR3 comprises 16 residues. From germline, CDR1 is MNHEY and CDR2 SVGAGI. The CDR3 here is CASSYGLAGYTATQYF. The CDR3 nucleotides are TGTGCCAGCAGTTACGGGCTAGCGGGATACACAGCTACGCAGTATTTT.

CDR3 amino acids: CASPPFGAGAPYEQYF. Here the CDR3 DNA reads TGTGCCAGCCCGCCTTTCGGGGCGGGAGCCCCCTACGAGCAGTACTTC. This chain connects TRBV27 to TRBJ2-7, with TRBD2 matching 7 bases. This CDR3 contains 16 residues. With V trimmed by 8 bases and J by 2 bases, 15 bases remained unmatched. The V gene's germline CDR1 is MNHEY and CDR2 SMNVEV (reference sequence).

The chain combines TRBV19 with TRBJ1-2, with 7 bases matching TRBD1. The trim removed 5 bases at V and 4 bases at J, leaving 10 bases unmatched. CDR1 and CDR2 from the germline V gene are LNHDA and SQIVND (reference sequence). CDR3 length: 15 amino acids. The CDR3 DNA follows: TGTGCCAGTAGTCCGCAGCCGGGACAGCTCTATGGCTACACCTTC. Amino acid sequence: CASSPQPGQLYGYTF.

The rearrangement joins TRBV28 to TRBJ1-2; TRBD1 matches 8 bases. V gave up 8 bases and J gave up 9 bases; unmatched junction bases: 11. The CDR3 has 13 amino acids. Germline V CDR1 and CDR2: MDHEN, SYDVKM. The DNA of the CDR3 is TGTGCCAGCCTTACAGGACAGGGCCAGAGCTACACCTTC. Its protein product is CASLTGQGQSYTF.

The chain employs TRBV4-1 and TRBJ2-7; D possibly corresponds to TRBD2 (6 bases). V lost 0 bases, J lost 3 bases, and 12 bases lay in between. The CDR3 covers 15 residues. Germline CDR1 and CDR2: MGHRA and YSYEKL. CDR3 nucleotide sequence: TGCGCCAGCAGCCAAGATACCGGGAGCCACTACGAGCAGTACTTC. Amino acids: CASSQDTGSHYEQYF.

CDR3 nucleotide sequence: TGTGCCAGCAGTTTGACTAGCACAGATACGCAGTATTTT. It translates to CASSLTSTDTQYF. J is TRBJ2-3 and V is TRBV27; D ambiguous. The CDR3 covers 13 residues. V lost 3 bases to trimming and J lost 0 bases, with 4 bases between them. CDR1 is MNHEY and CDR2 is SMNVEV in the germline V gene (reference sequence).

This sequence joins TRBV7-2 and TRBJ2-5, with 8 bases that match TRBD1. With 5 bases clipped from V and 1 base from J, the junction kept 6 bases outside the gene matches. Germline assignment: CDR1 SGHTA and CDR2 FQGNSA. This CDR3 spans 15 amino acids. CDR3 in DNA: TGTGCCAGCAGCGCAGGGGGCGCGGGCCAAGAGACCCAGTACTTC. This translates into CASSAGGAGQETQYF.

V and J are TRBV27 and TRBJ1-6; D gene ambiguous. Looked up from germline, CDR1 is MNHEY and CDR2 is SMNVEV (reference sequence). V lost 6 bases to trimming and J lost 8 bases, with 11 bases between them. The CDR3 contains 13 residues. The CDR3 DNA is TGTGCCAGCAGCCCCCGCGGGCATTCACCCCTCCACTTT. This gives the protein CASSPRGHSPLHF.

This sequence joins TRBV30 and TRBJ1-3; D call uncertain. Germline V CDR1 and CDR2: GTSNPN, SVGIG (reference sequence). Trimming left V 3 bases short and J 3 bases short, with 3 bases between. The length of the CDR3 is 11 residues. CDR3 sequence: CAWRYGNTIYF. CDR3 in DNA: TGTGCCTGGAGGTATGGAAACACCATATATTTT.

This chain joins TRBV6-1 and TRBJ2-7; no definite D call. The CDR3 extends over 12 amino acids. V lost 2 bases, J lost 7 bases, and 9 bases lay in between. Germline-derived CDR1 and CDR2 are MNHNS and SASEGT. For the CDR3, the DNA is TGTGCCAGCAGTGAACAGGTCTGGGAGCAGTACTTC. Residues: CASSEQVWEQYF.

Note on this clone: Distinct nucleotide sequences in the sample also encode this CDR3. The CDR3 coding sequence is TGTGCCAGCAGCGTAGGGTGGGGCTCGAATCAGCCCCAGCATTTT. The encoded protein is CASSVGWGSNQPQHF. This chain connects TRBV9 to TRBJ1-5; a weak D match, TRBD1 (5 bases). The CDR3 sequence is 15 residues long. V lost 0 bases and J lost 4, with 11 bases in between. Germline-derived CDR1 and CDR2 are SGDLS and YYNGEE.

The DNA for the CDR3 is TGTGCCAGCAGCTCAAAACCCGGCCAGGGCCAGAACACCGGGGAGCTGTTTTTT. This encodes CASSSKPGQGQNTGELFF. V gene TRBV7-9 combines with J gene TRBJ2-2; a possible D gene is TRBD1 (5 bases). CDR3 length: 18 amino acids. Trimming removed 4 bases from V and 1 base from J, with 19 bases in between. The V gene's germline CDR1 is SEHNR and CDR2 FQNEAQ (reference sequence).

The chain couples TRBV4-3 to TRBJ2-1; D gene unclear. Trimming removed 5 bases at V and 10 bases at J, with 18 bases between. The V gene's germline CDR1 is LGHNA and CDR2 YSLEER. The CDR3 extends over 14 amino acids. The CDR3 DNA is TGCGCCAGCAGCACCAGCCCGGTAGTGGGCGAGCAGTTCTTC. It specifies CASSTSPVVGEQFF.

V and J are TRBV27 and TRBJ2-7; D is undetermined. The germline CDR1 and CDR2 sequences are MNHEY and SMNVEV (reference sequence). The CDR3 has 12 amino acids. V shed 4 bases and J shed 3 bases, with 7 bases lying between them. This chain's CDR3 is CASSSGRYEQYF. The DNA of the CDR3 is TGTGCCAGCAGTTCGGGTCGCTACGAGCAGTACTTC.

This sequence joins TRBV27 and TRBJ1-1, with 7 bases fitting TRBD1. V dropped 6 bases and J dropped 3; count of bases not matched to a gene: 10. The CDR3 loop spans 15 amino acids. The germline V gene has CDR1 MNHEY and CDR2 SMNVEV (reference sequence). The DNA for the CDR3 is TGTGCCAGCAGCCCTTGGACAGGAGGGGACACTGAAGCTTTCTTT. Translating gives CASSPWTGGDTEAFF.

J is TRBJ2-7 and V is TRBV5-1; weak D call: TRBD1 (7 bases). V was pared by 1 base and J by 0 bases, with 11 bases between. The length of the CDR3 is 15 residues. CDR1 is SGHRS, CDR2 YFSETQ, per germline. CDR3 nucleotide sequence: TGCGCCAGCAGCTTGAGGCGGGACAGCTCCTACGAGCAGTACTTC. Protein product: CASSLRRDSSYEQYF.

The rearrangement uses TRBV6-1 and TRBJ2-1; D may be TRBD2 (7 bases). CDR3 length: 17 residues. The germline V and J ends were trimmed by 1 base and 5 bases, with 18 bases remaining between them. Germline-derived CDR1 and CDR2 are MNHNS and SASEGT. In nucleotides, the CDR3 is TGTGCCAGCAGTGAAGAGGGGGGGATAGCGGTCAACAATGAGCAGTTCTTC. Its translation is CASSEEGGIAVNNEQFF.

This chain connects TRBV6-5 to TRBJ1-5; TRBD1 aligns across 9 bases. CDR1 and CDR2 from the germline V gene are MNHEY and SVGAGI. V shed 8 bases, J shed 1 base, and the junction held 6 bases outside the gene matches. This CDR3 has 15 amino acids. The CDR3 reads CASRDRAWSNQPQHF. As DNA, the CDR3 is TGTGCCAGCCGGGACAGGGCGTGGAGCAATCAGCCCCAGCATTTT.

The chain has TRBV5-4 and TRBJ1-5; 7 positions match TRBD1. This CDR3 has 20 residues. The junction had 21 bases not matched to a gene; V was cut back by 4 bases and J by 2 bases. The germline CDR1 and CDR2 sequences are SGHNT and YYREEE (reference sequence). As DNA, the CDR3 is TGTGCCAGCAGCACTGGACACCCCGGACAGGAAGGATTCGGCAATCAGCCCCAGCATTTT. Its translation is CASSTGHPGQEGFGNQPQHF.

As concerns this clone: The junction departs from germline at one end; a sequencing error may be responsible. This sequence joins TRBV7-9 and TRBJ1-1, with D perhaps TRBD1 (6 bases). The CDR3 has 17 amino acids. CDR1 and CDR2 (germline): SEHNR, FQNEAQ (reference sequence). CDR3 amino acids: CSSSLVFRTALNTEAFF. The CDR3 DNA reads as TGTTCCAGCAGCTTAGTCTTTCGGACAGCCTTGAACACTGAAGCTTTCTTT.

This clone was seen just once. This chain uses TRBV4-3 with TRBJ2-7, with D possibly matching TRBD2 (5 bases). Germline CDR1 is LGHNA and CDR2 is YSLEER. CDR3 size: 13 residues. V was trimmed by 0 bases and J by 4 bases, leaving 7 bases between them. The CDR3 DNA reads as TGCGCCAGCAGCCAAGAACCGGGGTACGAGCAGTACTTC. It encodes CASSQEPGYEQYF.

V gene TRBV9 combines with J gene TRBJ2-1; 13 positions match TRBD2. Germline values: CDR1 SGDLS, CDR2 YYNGEE. V gave up 4 bases and J gave up 6 bases; unmatched junction bases: 7. The CDR3 length is 16 residues. The CDR3 DNA follows: TGTGCCAGCAGCACAACCGGGACTAGCGGGATCAATGAGCAGTTCTTC. This encodes CASSTTGTSGINEQFF.

The chain carries TRBV15 and TRBJ2-5; TRBD2 matches 8 bases. TRBJ2-7 matches the DNA end more closely, so the J call is doubtful. CDR1 and CDR2 from the germline V gene are LNHNV and YYDKDF (reference sequence). This CDR3 comprises 18 residues. DNA of the CDR3: TGTGCCACCAGCAGAGATTCACCCGGGGGGGACACCTTGTACGAGCAGTACTTC. The encoded protein is CATSRDSPGGDTLYEQYF.